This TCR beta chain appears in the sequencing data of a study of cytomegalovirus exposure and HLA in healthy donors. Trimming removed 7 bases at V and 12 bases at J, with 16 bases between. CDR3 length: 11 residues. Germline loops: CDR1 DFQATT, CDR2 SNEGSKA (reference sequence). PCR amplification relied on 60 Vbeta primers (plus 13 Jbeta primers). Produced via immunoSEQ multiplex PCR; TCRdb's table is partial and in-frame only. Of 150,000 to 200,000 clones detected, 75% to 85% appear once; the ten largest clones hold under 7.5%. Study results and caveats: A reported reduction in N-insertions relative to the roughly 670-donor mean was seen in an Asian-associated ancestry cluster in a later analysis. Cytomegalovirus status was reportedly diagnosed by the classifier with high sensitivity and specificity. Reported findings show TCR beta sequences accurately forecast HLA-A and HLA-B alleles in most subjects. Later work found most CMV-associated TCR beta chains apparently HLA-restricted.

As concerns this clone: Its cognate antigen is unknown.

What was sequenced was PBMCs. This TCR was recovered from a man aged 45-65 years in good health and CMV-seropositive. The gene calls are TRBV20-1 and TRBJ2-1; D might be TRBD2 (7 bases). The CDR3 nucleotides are TGCAGTGAAGGTCGGGGGGCCCGGCAGTTCTTC. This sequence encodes CSEGRGARQFF.